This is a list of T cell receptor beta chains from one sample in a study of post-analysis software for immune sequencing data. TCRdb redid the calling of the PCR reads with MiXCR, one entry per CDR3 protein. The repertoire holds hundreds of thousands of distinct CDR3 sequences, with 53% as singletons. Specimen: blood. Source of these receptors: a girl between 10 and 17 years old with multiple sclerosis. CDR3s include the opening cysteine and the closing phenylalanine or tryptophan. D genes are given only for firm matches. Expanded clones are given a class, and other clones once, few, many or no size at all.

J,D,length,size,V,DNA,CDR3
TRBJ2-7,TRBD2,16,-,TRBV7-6,TGTGCCAGCAGCGAGTATACTAGCGGGGGATCCTACGAGCAGTACTTC,CASSEYTSGGSYEQYF
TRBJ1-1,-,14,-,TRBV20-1,TGCAGTGCTAGCGTCGGACAGATGAACACTGAAGCTTTCTTT,CSASVGQMNTEAFF
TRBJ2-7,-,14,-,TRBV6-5,TGTGCCAGCATTCCCGGGACGGGGCGGAACGAGCAGTACTTC,CASIPGTGRNEQYF
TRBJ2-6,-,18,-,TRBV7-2,TGTGCCAGCAGCTTACTCCATCACTCCTACTCTGGGGCCAACGTCCTGACTTTC,CASSLLHHSYSGANVLTF
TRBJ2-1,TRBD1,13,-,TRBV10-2,TGCGCCAGCAGTACAGGGGAAAACAATGAGCAGTTCTTC,CASSTGENNEQFF
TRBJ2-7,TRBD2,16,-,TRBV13,TGTGCCGGCAGCTTAGGCGAACTAGCGGGAAATCTCGAACAGTACTTC,CAGSLGELAGNLEQYF
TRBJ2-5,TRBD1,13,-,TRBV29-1,TGCAGCGTTGCGGACAGGTCATGGGAGACCCAGTACTTC,CSVADRSWETQYF
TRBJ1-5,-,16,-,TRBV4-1,TGCGCCAGCAGCCAAGTATGGGGGGCTGGCAATCAGCCCCAGCATTTT,CASSQVWGAGNQPQHF
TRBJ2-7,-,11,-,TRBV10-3,TGTGCCATCAGTACGGACGGGGAGCAGTACTTC,CAISTDGEQYF
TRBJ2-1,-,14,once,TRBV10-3,TGTGCCATCAGTGCCCGGGACATATTGGATGAGCAGTTCTTC,CAISARDILDEQFF
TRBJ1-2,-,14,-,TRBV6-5,TGTGCCAGCAGAACGGACAGTTTTAACTATGGCTACACCTTC,CASRTDSFNYGYTF
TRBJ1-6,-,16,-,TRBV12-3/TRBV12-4,TGTGCCAGCAGTTCCCCCCAGGGGCCTTCTTATTCACCCCTCCACTTT,CASSSPQGPSYSPLHF
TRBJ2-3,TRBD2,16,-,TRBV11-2,TGTGCCAGCAGCGTCGGACTAGCGGGAGTGGCAGATACGCAGTATTTT,CASSVGLAGVADTQYF
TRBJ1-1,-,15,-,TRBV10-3,TGTGCCATCAGTGAGTCTCAGAACGTGAACACTGAAGCTTTCTTT,CAISESQNVNTEAFF
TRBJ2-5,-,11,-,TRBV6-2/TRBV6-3,TGTGCCAGCAGTTACTCGGCGAAGCAGTACTTC,CASSYSAKQYF
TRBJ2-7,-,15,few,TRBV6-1,TGTGCCAGCAGTGAACTGGCGGGGAGACCCTACGAGCAGTACTTC,CASSELAGRPYEQYF
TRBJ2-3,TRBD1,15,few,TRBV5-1,TGTGCCAGCAGTTCAGGACAGGCGAGCACAGATACGCAGTATTTT,CASSSGQASTDTQYF
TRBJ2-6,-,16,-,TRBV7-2,TGTGCCAGCAGCGTGAATATCGGCTCTGGGGCCAACGTCCTGACTTTC,CASSVNIGSGANVLTF
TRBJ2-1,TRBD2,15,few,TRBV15,TGTGCCACCAGCAGAGATCTAGCGGGGGCGGGGGAGCAGTTCTTC,CATSRDLAGAGEQFF
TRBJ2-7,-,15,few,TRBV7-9,TGTGCCAGCAGCTCCGGCCCCGGCGGAACCTACGAGCAGTACTTC,CASSSGPGGTYEQYF
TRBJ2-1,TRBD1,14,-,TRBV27,TGTGCCAGCAGTTGGGGGACAGGGACGAATGAGCAGTTCTTC,CASSWGTGTNEQFF
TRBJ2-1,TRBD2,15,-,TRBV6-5,TGTGCCAGCAGTAAACCGGGACTAGCTCAGGGTGAGCAGTTCTTC,CASSKPGLAQGEQFF
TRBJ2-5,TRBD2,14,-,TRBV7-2,TGTGCCAGCAGCAGACGGGCTAGCGGGAGAGAGCAGTACTTC,CASSRRASGREQYF
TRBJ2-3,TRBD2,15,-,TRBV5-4,TGTGCCAGCAGCATAGCGGGGCCTAGCACAGATACGCAGTATTTT,CASSIAGPSTDTQYF
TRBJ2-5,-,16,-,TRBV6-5,TGTGCCAGCAGTTACTCCCGATCCTCCATCCAAGAGACCCAGTACTTC,CASSYSRSSIQETQYF
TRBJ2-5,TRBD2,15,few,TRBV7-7,TGTGCTAGCAGCTTAGGAGCGGGAGTGGGAGAGACCCAGTACTTC,CASSLGAGVGETQYF
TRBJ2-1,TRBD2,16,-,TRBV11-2,TGTGCCAGCAGCCCCCCGGGACTAGCGATGTACAATGAGCAGTTCTTC,CASSPPGLAMYNEQFF
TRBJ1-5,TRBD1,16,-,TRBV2,TGTGCCAGCAGTGCCGACAGGGTGGAAAGCAATCAGCCCCAGCATTTT,CASSADRVESNQPQHF
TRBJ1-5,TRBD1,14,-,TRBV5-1,TGCGCCAGCAGCCCGGGACAGGCAAGTCAGCCCCAGCATTTT,CASSPGQASQPQHF
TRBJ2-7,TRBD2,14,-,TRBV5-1,TGCGCCAGCAGCTCGGGGGGAGAAAGCTACGAGCAGTACTTC,CASSSGGESYEQYF
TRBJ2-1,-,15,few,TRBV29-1,TGCAGCGTTGAATTGGACCCGGCAGGACGGAATGAGCAGTTCTTC,CSVELDPAGRNEQFF
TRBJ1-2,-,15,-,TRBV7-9,TGTGCCAGCAGCCCATCCGAGGGCCCGGCCTATGGCTACACCTTC,CASSPSEGPAYGYTF
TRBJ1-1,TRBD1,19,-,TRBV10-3,TGTGCCATCAGTGACCACCAAGGCGGGACAGGGGGCAGGAGCACTGAAGCTTTCTTT,CAISDHQGGTGGRSTEAFF
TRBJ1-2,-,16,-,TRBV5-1,TGCGCCAGCAGCTTAGGTGGCCGGCGAAGGATCTATGGCTACACCTTC,CASSLGGRRRIYGYTF
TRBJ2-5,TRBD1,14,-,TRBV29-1,TGCAGCGTTGAAGCCGTGACAGGGGTCAATGAGCAGTACTTC,CSVEAVTGVNEQYF
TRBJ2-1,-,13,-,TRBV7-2,TGTGCCAGCAGCGAGAGCTCCTACAATGAGCAGTTCTTC,CASSESSYNEQFF
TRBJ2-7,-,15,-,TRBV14,TGTGCCAGCAGCCTCACCGGGGGCGGGGAAGGCGAGCAGTACTTC,CASSLTGGGEGEQYF
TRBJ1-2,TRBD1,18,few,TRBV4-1,TGCGCCAGCAGCCAAGAAGGGACAGGGGGGAGACCTTTCTATGGCTACACCTTC,CASSQEGTGGRPFYGYTF
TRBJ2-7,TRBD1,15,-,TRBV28,TGTGCCAGCAGAACACGAGGGACAGGTTATGACGAGCAGTACTTC,CASRTRGTGYDEQYF
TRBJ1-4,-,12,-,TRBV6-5,TGTGCCAGCAGTACTGAGGTTGGAAAACTGTTTTTT,CASSTEVGKLFF
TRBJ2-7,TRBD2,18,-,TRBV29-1,TGCAGCGTCCTACGAACCTCGCCCGGGACTACTAGCTCCTACGAGCAGTACTTC,CSVLRTSPGTTSSYEQYF
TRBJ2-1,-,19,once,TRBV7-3,TGTGCCAGCAGTTTATCGATGCTCAACTCAAACGGCCCCTACAATGAGCAGTTCTTC,CASSLSMLNSNGPYNEQFF
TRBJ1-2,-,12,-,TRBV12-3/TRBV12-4,TGTGCCAGCAGTCACTCGACAGCTGGCTACACCTTC,CASSHSTAGYTF
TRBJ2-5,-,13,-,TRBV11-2,TGTGCCAGCAGCCCGGACGCCCCAGGGACCCAGTACTTC,CASSPDAPGTQYF
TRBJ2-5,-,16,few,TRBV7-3,TGTGCCAGCAGCTTATCCGGCAGGGCCTTTCAAGAGACCCAGTACTTC,CASSLSGRAFQETQYF
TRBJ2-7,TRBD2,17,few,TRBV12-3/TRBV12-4,TGTGCCAGCAGTCTACGGACTAGCGGGGCGGAAGGTTACGAGCAGTACTTC,CASSLRTSGAEGYEQYF
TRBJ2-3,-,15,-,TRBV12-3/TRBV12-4,TGTGCCAGCAGCCGGGACGCCAGTCGCACAGATACGCAGTATTTT,CASSRDASRTDTQYF
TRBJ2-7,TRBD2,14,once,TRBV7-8,TGTGCCAGCAGCTGGGGGGGGGAAGTCTACGAGCAGTACTTC,CASSWGGEVYEQYF
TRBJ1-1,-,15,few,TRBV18,TGTGCCAGCTCACCACCGGAGGGGATGAACACTGAAGCTTTCTTT,CASSPPEGMNTEAFF
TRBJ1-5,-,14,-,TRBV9,TGTGCCAGCAGCCCCGGGCCAGATCGTCAGCCCCAGCATTTT,CASSPGPDRQPQHF
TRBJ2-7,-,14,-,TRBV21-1,TGTGCCAGCAGCCCGCGGACGCTTGGGGGGTCGCAGTACTTC,CASSPRTLGGSQYF
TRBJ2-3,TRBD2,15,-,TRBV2,TGTGCCAGCAGATTACCGGGACTAGCGGGAGTTCCGCAGTATTTT,CASRLPGLAGVPQYF
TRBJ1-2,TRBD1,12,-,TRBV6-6,TGTGCCAGCAGCTCCGGACAGGATGGCTACACCTTC,CASSSGQDGYTF
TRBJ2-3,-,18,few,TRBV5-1,TGCGCCAGCAGCTCCAACCCGAACATTCCGAAGAGCACAGATACGCAGTATTTT,CASSSNPNIPKSTDTQYF
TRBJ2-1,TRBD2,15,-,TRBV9,TGTGCCAGCAACGTAGCGGGGATATCCTACAATGAGCAGTTTTTC,CASNVAGISYNEQFF
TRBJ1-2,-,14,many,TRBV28,TGTGCCAGCAGTTTAGTATCTGGGGGCGATGGCTACACCTTC,CASSLVSGGDGYTF
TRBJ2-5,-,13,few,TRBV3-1,TGTGCCAGCAGCTCCCTGGTTCAGGAGACCCAGTACTTC,CASSSLVQETQYF
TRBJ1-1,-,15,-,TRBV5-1,TGCGCCAGCAGCTTGGCCGGCGGGGCGAACACTGAAGCTTTCTTT,CASSLAGGANTEAFF
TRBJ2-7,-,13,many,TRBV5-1,TGTGCCAGCAGCTTGGAGGGGACCTACGAGCAGTACTTC,CASSLEGTYEQYF